This T cell receptor beta chain was sequenced in a study of blood T cell repertoires in COVID-19. Study context: The United States, Italy and Spain supplied acute and convalescent COVID-19 samples.

The ends were cut back, 3 bases at V and 9 bases at J, with 10 bases in the middle. This CDR3 has 13 amino acids. The germline V gene encodes CDR1 SGHDT and CDR2 YYEEEE. The data were produced by immunoSEQ multiplex PCR, yet TCRdb's version contains in-frame clones alone and is incomplete. The table shows approximately 220,000 clones, with around 89% occurring only once. The sequence came from a woman aged 25 to 39 who had recovered from COVID-19. Sequencing was carried out using PBMCs or T cells enriched from blood (not recorded which). The rearrangement uses TRBV5-6 and TRBJ1-6; D is unclear. Here the CDR3 reads CASSYQSGSPLHF. The CDR3 DNA reads TGTGCCAGCAGCTATCAGTCGGGTTCACCCCTCCACTTT.